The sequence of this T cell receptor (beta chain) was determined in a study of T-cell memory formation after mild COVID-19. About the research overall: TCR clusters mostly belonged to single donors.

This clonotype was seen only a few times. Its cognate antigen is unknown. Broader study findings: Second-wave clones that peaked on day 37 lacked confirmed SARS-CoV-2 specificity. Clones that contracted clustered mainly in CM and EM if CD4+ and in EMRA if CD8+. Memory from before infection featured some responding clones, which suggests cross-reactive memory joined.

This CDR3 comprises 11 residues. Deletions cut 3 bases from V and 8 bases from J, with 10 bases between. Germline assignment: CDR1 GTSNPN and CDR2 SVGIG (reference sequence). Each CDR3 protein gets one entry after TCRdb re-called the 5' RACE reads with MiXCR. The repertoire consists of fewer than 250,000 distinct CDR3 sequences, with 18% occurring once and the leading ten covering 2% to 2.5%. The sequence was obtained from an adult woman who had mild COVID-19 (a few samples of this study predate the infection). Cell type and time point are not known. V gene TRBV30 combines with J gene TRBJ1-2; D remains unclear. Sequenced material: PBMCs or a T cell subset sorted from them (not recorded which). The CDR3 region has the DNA TGTGCCTGGAGGTATCAGCGCGGCTACACCTTC. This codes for CAWRYQRGYTF. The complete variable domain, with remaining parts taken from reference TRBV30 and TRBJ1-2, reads SQTIHQWPATLVQPVGSPLSLECTVEGTSNPNLYWYRQAAGRGLQLLFYSVGIGQISSEVPQNLSASRPQDRQFILSSKKLLLSDSGFYLCAWRYQRGYTFGSGTRLTVV.